A selection of T cell receptor beta chains follows, all from one sample in a study of cytomegalovirus exposure and HLA in healthy donors. Produced via immunoSEQ multiplex PCR; TCRdb's table is partial and in-frame only. The sample has about 32,000 clones; roughly 88% are singletons. The sample was PBMCs. Receptors were obtained from a woman aged 18-29 years in good health and CMV-seronegative. The CDR3 runs from the conserved cysteine through the conserved F or W. A D gene is named only where the DNA matches it firmly. Size is stated for part of the rows, as once, few or many counts, or as a class when the clone is expanded.

j_gene | abundance | d_gene | v_gene | CDR3aa | CDR3nt
TRBJ2-3 | NA | NA | TRBV6-6 | CASRLRTDTQYF | TGTGCCAGCAGACTCCGCACAGATACGCAGTATTTT
TRBJ1-1 | few | NA | TRBV5-8 | CASSLSGF | TGTGCCAGCAGCTTGTCCGGTTTT
TRBJ2-7 | NA | NA | TRBV11-2 | CASSLRDYEQYF | TGTGCCAGCAGCCTCAGGGACTACGAGCAGTACTTC
TRBJ1-1 | NA | TRBD1 | TRBV5-5 | CASSLGTDRSPEAFF | TGTGCCAGCAGCTTGGGTACGGACAGGTCGCCTGAAGCTTTCTTT
TRBJ1-1 | NA | NA | TRBV19 | CASSKRNTEAFF | TGTGCCAGTAGTAAGAGAAACACTGAAGCTTTCTTT
TRBJ2-7 | NA | TRBD2 | TRBV7-3 | CASSPGLAGSEQYF | TGTGCCAGCAGCCCGGGACTAGCGGGGTCCGAGCAGTACTTC
TRBJ2-2 | NA | NA | TRBV18 | CASSPGREEAGELFF | TGTGCCAGCTCACCGGGCAGGGAGGAGGCCGGGGAGCTGTTTTTT
TRBJ2-2 | NA | NA | TRBV9 | CASSVEEGANTGELFF | TGTGCCAGCAGCGTAGAAGAGGGCGCGAACACCGGGGAGCTGTTTTTT
TRBJ2-2 | NA | NA | TRBV5-1 | CASSLLAEKTGELFF | TGCGCCAGCAGCTTGTTAGCGGAAAAGACCGGGGAGCTGTTTTTT
TRBJ2-5 | NA | NA | TRBV18 | CASSPEETQYF | TGTGCCAGCTCACCGGAGGAGACCCAGTACTTC
TRBJ2-3 | NA | NA | TRBV11-2 | CASSHSSGSTDTQYF | TGTGCCAGCAGTCACTCCAGCGGGAGCACAGATACGCAGTATTTT
TRBJ1-3 | NA | NA | TRBV2 | CASIGGSSGNTIYF | TGTGCCAGCATAGGCGGTTCCTCTGGAAACACCATATATTTT
TRBJ2-5 | NA | NA | TRBV5-6 | CASSRRTERVETQYF | TGTGCCAGCAGCAGACGGACAGAAAGGGTGGAGACCCAGTACTTC
TRBJ1-1 | NA | NA | TRBV4-1 | CASSPLEGAEAFF | TGCGCCAGCAGCCCACTGGAGGGTGCTGAAGCTTTCTTT
TRBJ2-1 | NA | NA | TRBV7-2 | CASSLVGGEQFF | TGTGCCAGCAGCTTAGTGGGGGGTGAGCAGTTCTTC
TRBJ2-3 | NA | NA | TRBV5-1 | CASSSTDTQYF | TGCGCCAGCAGCTCAACAGATACGCAGTATTTT
TRBJ2-2 | NA | NA | TRBV4-3 | CASSQGGGRINTGELFF | TGCGCCAGCAGCCAAGGGGGGGGGCGGATAAACACCGGGGAGCTGTTTTTT
TRBJ2-3 | NA | TRBD2 | TRBV12-5 | CASSVNSGRSGDTQYF | TGTGCTAGCTCCGTGAATAGCGGGAGGTCCGGAGATACGCAGTATTTT
TRBJ2-3 | NA | NA | TRBV6-6 | CASSFLAPGTDTQYF | TGTGCCAGCAGTTTTTTGGCACCTGGCACAGATACGCAGTATTTT
TRBJ1-1 | NA | NA | TRBV14 | CASSPYNPEAFF | TGTGCCAGCAGCCCCTATAACCCTGAAGCTTTCTTT
TRBJ1-2 | NA | NA | TRBV21-1 | CASSKGAGAYGYTF | TGTGCCAGCAGCAAAGGGGCAGGGGCGTATGGCTACACCTTC
TRBJ2-7 | NA | TRBD2 | TRBV7-2 | CASSLQTSDYEQYF | TGTGCCAGCAGCCTACAGACTAGCGACTACGAGCAGTACTTC
TRBJ1-5 | NA | NA | TRBV4-1 | CASSQVGSLERPQHF | TGCGCCAGCAGCCAAGTCGGCAGCCTAGAAAGGCCCCAGCATTTT
TRBJ1-6 | NA | NA | TRBV7-2 | CASSPQSSYNSPLHF | TGTGCCAGCAGCCCACAGAGCTCCTATAATTCACCCCTCCACTTT
TRBJ2-2 | NA | NA | TRBV7-2 | CASTKGVQDTGELFF | TGTGCCAGCACCAAAGGGGTACAGGACACCGGGGAGCTGTTTTTT
TRBJ2-7 | NA | TRBD2 | TRBV7-9 | CASSGPPGLESYEQYF | TGTGCCAGCAGCGGCCCCCCGGGACTAGAATCTTACGAGCAGTACTTC
TRBJ2-7 | NA | NA | TRBV5-1 | CASSQTPYEQYF | TGCGCCAGCAGCCAAACACCCTACGAGCAGTACTTC